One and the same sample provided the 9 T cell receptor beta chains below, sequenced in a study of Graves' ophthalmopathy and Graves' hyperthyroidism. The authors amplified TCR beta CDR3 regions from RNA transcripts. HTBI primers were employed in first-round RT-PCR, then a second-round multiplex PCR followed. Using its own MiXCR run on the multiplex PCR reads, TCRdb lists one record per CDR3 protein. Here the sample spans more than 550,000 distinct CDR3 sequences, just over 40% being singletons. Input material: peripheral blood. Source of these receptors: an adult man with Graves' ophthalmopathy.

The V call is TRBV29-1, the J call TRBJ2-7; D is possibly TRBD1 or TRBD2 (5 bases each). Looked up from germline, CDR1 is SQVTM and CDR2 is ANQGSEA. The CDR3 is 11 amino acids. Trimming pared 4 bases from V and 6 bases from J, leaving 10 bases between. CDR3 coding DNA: TGCAGCGTTGGTGCAGGGAGCGAGCAGTACTTC. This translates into CSVGAGSEQYF.

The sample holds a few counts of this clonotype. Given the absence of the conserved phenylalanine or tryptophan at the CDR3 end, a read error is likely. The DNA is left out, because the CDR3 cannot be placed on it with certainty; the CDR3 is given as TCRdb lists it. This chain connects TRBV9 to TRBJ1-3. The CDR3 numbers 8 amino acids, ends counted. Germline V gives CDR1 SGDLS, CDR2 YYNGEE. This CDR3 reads CASSAGLA.

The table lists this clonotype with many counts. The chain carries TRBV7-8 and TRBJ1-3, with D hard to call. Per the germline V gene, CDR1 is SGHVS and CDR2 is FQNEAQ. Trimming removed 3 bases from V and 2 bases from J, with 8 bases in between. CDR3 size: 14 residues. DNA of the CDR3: TGTGCCAGCAGCTTGGGGTCACCTGGAAACACCATATATTTT. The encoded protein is CASSLGSPGNTIYF. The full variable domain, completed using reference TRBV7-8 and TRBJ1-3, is GAGVSQSPRYKVAKRGQDVALRCDPISGHVSLFWYQQALGQGPEFLTYFQNEAQLDKSGLPSDRFFAERPEGSVSTLKIQRTQQEDSAVYLCASSLGSPGNTIYFGEGSWLTVV.

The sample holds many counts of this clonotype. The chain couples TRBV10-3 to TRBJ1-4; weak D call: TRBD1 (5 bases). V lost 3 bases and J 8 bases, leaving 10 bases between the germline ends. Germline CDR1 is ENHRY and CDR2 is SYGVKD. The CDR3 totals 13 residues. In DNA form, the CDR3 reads TGTGCCATCAGTGACCAAGGGGACGAAAAACTGTTTTTT. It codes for CAISDQGDEKLFF.

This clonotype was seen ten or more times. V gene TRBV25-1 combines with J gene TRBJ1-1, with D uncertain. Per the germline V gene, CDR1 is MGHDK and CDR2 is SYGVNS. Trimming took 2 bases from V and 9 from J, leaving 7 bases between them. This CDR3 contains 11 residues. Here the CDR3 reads CASSEENKAFF. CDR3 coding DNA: TGTGCCAGCAGTGAAGAAAACAAAGCTTTCTTT.

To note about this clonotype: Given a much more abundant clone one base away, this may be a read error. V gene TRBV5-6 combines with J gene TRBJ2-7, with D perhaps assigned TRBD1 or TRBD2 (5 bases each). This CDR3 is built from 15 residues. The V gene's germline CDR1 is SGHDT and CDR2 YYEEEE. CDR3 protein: CASSPAGTVPYEQHF. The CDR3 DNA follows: TGTGCCAGCAGCCCAGCCGGGACGGTTCCCTACGAGCAGCACTTC.

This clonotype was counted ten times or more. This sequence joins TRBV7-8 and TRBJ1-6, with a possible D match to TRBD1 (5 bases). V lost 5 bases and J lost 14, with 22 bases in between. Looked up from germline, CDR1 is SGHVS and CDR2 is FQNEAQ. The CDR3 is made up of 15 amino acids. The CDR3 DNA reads TGTGCCAGCAGCAACTTCCGGGGGAATGGCATGTCCCTCCACTTT. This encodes CASSNFRGNGMSLHF.

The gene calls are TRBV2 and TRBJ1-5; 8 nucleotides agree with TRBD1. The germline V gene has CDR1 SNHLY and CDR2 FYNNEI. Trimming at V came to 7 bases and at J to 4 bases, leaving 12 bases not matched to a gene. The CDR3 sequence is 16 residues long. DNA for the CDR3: TGTGCCAGCAAGGGAGGACAGGGAGGGGTTAATCAGCCCCAGCATTTT. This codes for CASKGGQGGVNQPQHF.

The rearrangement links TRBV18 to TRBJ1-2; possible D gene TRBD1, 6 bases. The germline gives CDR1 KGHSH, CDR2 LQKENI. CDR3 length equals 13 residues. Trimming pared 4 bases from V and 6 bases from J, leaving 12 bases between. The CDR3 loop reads CASSQDRLHGYTF. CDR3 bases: TGTGCCAGCTCACAAGACAGGCTACATGGCTACACCTTC.